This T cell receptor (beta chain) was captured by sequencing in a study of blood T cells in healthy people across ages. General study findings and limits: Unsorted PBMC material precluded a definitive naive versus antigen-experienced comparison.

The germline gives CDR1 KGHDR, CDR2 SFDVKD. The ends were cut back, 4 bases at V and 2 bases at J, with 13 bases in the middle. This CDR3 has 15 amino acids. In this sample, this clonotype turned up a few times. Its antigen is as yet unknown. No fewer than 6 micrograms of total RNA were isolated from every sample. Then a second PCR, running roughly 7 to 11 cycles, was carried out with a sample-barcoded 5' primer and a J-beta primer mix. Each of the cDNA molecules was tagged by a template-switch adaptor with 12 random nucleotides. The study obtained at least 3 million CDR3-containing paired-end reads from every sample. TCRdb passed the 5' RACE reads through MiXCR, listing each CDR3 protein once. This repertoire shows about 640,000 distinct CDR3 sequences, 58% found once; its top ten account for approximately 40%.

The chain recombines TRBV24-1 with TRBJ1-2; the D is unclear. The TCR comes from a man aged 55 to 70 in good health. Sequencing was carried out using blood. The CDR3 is CATSDSQTGNYGYTF. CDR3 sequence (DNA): TGTGCCACCAGTGACTCCCAGACGGGGAACTATGGCTACACCTTC.